Shown below are 10 T cell receptor beta chains from a single sample sequenced in a study of radiotherapy plus CTLA-4 blockade in lung cancer. This table comes from immunoSEQ multiplex PCR, and its TCRdb copy is limited to in-frame clones, with some not included. The table records roughly 69,000 clones, about 72% of them present only once. The material was peripheral blood, obtained from a patient treated with radiotherapy plus ipilimumab. The receptors were sampled from a human donor with non-small cell lung cancer whose response to radiotherapy plus ipilimumab could not be evaluated. Some clones in this sample may be carry-over from other donors' samples.

The chain links TRBV4-1 to TRBJ2-7; possibly TRBD2 for D (5 bases). V dropped 1 base and J dropped 2 bases, with 6 bases sitting between them. The CDR3 has 13 residues. Looked up from germline, CDR1 is MGHRA and CDR2 is YSYEKL. This CDR3 is CASSQVGTYEQYF. The CDR3 DNA reads as TGCGCCAGCAGCCAAGTCGGGACCTACGAGCAGTACTTC.

J is TRBJ1-5 and V is TRBV27, with a possible D match to TRBD1 (6 bases). The CDR3 totals 15 residues. Germline lookup yields CDR1 MNHEY and CDR2 SMNVEV (reference sequence). V lost 6 bases, J lost 0 bases, and 12 bases lay in between. CDR3 nucleotide sequence: TGTGCCAGCAGCGATACAGGGTATAGCAATCAGCCCCAGCATTTT. Protein product: CASSDTGYSNQPQHF.

The J gene is TRBJ2-1, the V gene TRBV5-4, with 10 bases lining up with TRBD2. This CDR3 spans 15 amino acids. In germline, CDR1 is SGHNT, CDR2 YYREEE (reference sequence). Trimming removed 2 bases from V and 6 bases from J; junction bases left unmatched: 5. CDR3 in amino acids: CASSFTTSGINEQFF. CDR3 DNA: TGTGCCAGCAGCTTTACCACTAGCGGGATCAATGAGCAGTTCTTC.

This chain uses TRBV27 with TRBJ2-5; 9 bases align to TRBD1. With the DNA end fitting TRBJ2-7 better, the J assignment may be wrong. Germline CDR1 reads MNHEY; CDR2 reads SMNVEV (reference sequence). This CDR3 contains 15 residues. The CDR3 nucleotides read TGTGCCAGCAGAATGGGGGGGACAGGGATTTACGAGCAGTACTTC. It translates to CASRMGGTGIYEQYF.

The chain carries TRBV5-1 and TRBJ2-7; D gene uncertain. There are 13 residues in the CDR3. In germline, CDR1 is SGHRS, CDR2 YFSETQ. V lost 2 bases and J 0 bases, leaving 6 bases between the germline ends. The CDR3 DNA is TGCGCCAGCAGCTTAACGGTCTCCTACGAGCAGTACTTC. Its translation: CASSLTVSYEQYF.

The chain uses TRBV2 and TRBJ2-7, with a possible D match to TRBD1 (6 bases). The CDR3 spans 14 residues. Germline-derived CDR1 and CDR2 are SNHLY and FYNNEI. Trimming removed 8 bases at V and 3 bases at J, with 17 bases between. In DNA, the CDR3 is TGTGCCAGCCTGACGTTGACAGGTCTCTACGAGCAGTACTTC. This encodes CASLTLTGLYEQYF.

The chain is built from TRBV10-3 and TRBJ2-5, with TRBD1 matching over 10 bases. The junction had 9 bases not matched to a gene; V was cut back by 6 bases and J by 5 bases. CDR1 and CDR2 (germline): ENHRY, SYGVKD. CDR3 length: 15 residues. CDR3: CAISGQGVSGETQYF. The CDR3 bases are TGTGCCATCAGCGGACAGGGGGTGTCCGGGGAGACCCAGTACTTC.

This clone turned up a few times. V is TRBV6-5 and J is TRBJ2-7; TRBD2 is a possible D gene (6 bases). The V and J ends lost 4 bases and 7 bases respectively, with 17 bases between them. Germline V gene sequence: CDR1 MNHEY, CDR2 SVGAGI. CDR3 length equals 14 residues. The CDR3 DNA follows: TGTGCCAGCAGTTCCCTAAATGAAGCGGGTGAGCAGTACTTC. Translating gives CASSSLNEAGEQYF.

The CDR3 DNA reads TGTGCCAGCAGCTTGGAGCAGTTAGGGGGCAGTGAAAAACTGTTTTTT. Protein: CASSLEQLGGSEKLFF. This chain joins TRBV5-4 and TRBJ1-4; TRBD1 matches at 7 bases. Germline V gene lookup returns CDR1 SGHNT and CDR2 YYREEE (reference sequence). The V and J ends lost 0 bases and 7 bases, in that order; junction bases with no gene match: 9. The CDR3 is 16 amino acids. Supplemented by reference TRBV5-4 and TRBJ1-4, the full variable domain reads ETGVTQSPTHLIKTRGQQVTLRCSSQSGHNTVSWYQQALGQGPQFIFQYYREEENGRGNFPPRFSGLQFPNYSSELNVNALELDDSALYLCASSLEQLGGSEKLFFGSGTQLSVL.

This clone turned up a few times. This sequence joins TRBV6-6 and TRBJ1-3; 7 bases map to TRBD1. Germline values: CDR1 MNHNY, CDR2 SVGAGI (reference sequence). This CDR3 has 15 amino acids. V trimming: 2 bases; J trimming: 3 bases; junction bases outside the gene matches: 4. The CDR3 nucleotides read TGTGCCAGCAGTTACCAGGGGGAGATTGGAAACACCATATATTTT. Translated: CASSYQGEIGNTIYF.